This T cell receptor (beta chain) was documented in a study of regulatory T cells in long-lasting Graves disease. Sample time point: newly diagnosed GD, antithyroid drugs for less than 3 months. Extracted RNA from PBMCs served as the source of the TCR library. Germline trimming cut 8 bases from V and 5 bases from J; bases unmatched to any gene: 8. This CDR3 has 14 amino acids. CDR1 SNHLY and CDR2 FYNNEI come from the germline V gene. This clonotype was detected many times. HTBI primers from iRepertoire and Arm-PCR of CDR3 regions yielded the TCR beta libraries. Each CDR3 protein is one row after TCRdb ran MiXCR on the multiplex PCR reads. The data contain some 410,000 distinct CDR3 sequences, over 15% of them singletons. A further study also used this sample, focusing on T cells in Graves' hyperthyroidism and ophthalmopathy.

The sequence derives from a woman aged 25-40 years with Graves disease. The chain uses TRBV2 and TRBJ2-2; 7 nucleotides line up with TRBD2. This specimen was peripheral blood mononuclear cells (PBMCs), taken at new diagnosis, from a patient treated with antithyroid drugs. Written as DNA, the CDR3 is TGTGCCAGCGATGCGGGAGTACGAACCGGGGAGCTGTTTTTT. Its protein product is CASDAGVRTGELFF.